The present T cell receptor beta chain was sequenced within a study of neoadjuvant anti-PD-1 for oral cavity cancer. At the level of the study: Patients without progression got a fourth dose around day 43.

Concerning this clone itself: Antigen: not known.

Time point: after neoadjuvant nivolumab, at surgical resection. The data were produced by immunoSEQ multiplex PCR, yet TCRdb's version contains in-frame clones alone and is incomplete. The sample shows some 14,000 clones, about four fifths of them seen only once. Study conclusions and caveats: PBMC Gini-index clonality exceeded responders' in non-responders post-nivolumab.

The CDR3 extends over 19 amino acids. Germline CDR1 LNHDA, CDR2 SQIVND (reference sequence). Trimming took 6 bases from V and 0 from J; bases not matched to a gene: 17. The input for sequencing was PBMCs, taken after nivolumab (anti-PD-1) treatment. The clonotype originates from a person aged 35-79 years with oral cavity squamous cell carcinoma. V gene TRBV19 combines with J gene TRBJ1-5; TRBD1 agrees at 7 bases. CDR3 sequence (DNA): TGTGCCAGTAGCCGACTTCCGGGGGACAGACTGTATAGCAATCAGCCCCAGCATTTT. Translated: CASSRLPGDRLYSNQPQHF.